A single sample gave rise to the 14 T cell receptor beta chains below, sequenced in a study of CXCR3-negative and CXCR3-positive naive CD8 T cells. cDNA libraries for TRB were generated by 5' RACE incorporating UMI labels. One entry per CDR3 protein, without DNA, is what TCRdb gives after re-calling the 5' RACE reads. In all, the sample yields roughly 90,000 distinct CDR3 sequences. The sequenced sample consisted of naive CXCR3- CD8+ T cells from blood. The sample's subset: CD45RO-CCR7+CD27+CD95- naive CD8+ T cells lacking CXCR3 (TNR3-). These receptors were taken from a human donor in good health. Some clones in this sample may be carry-over from other donors' samples.

The chain uses TRBV4-3 and TRBJ2-7; with no DNA, the TCRdb D assignment of TRBD1 cannot be verified. The CDR3 covers 17 residues. Germline CDR1 is LGHNA and CDR2 is YSLEER. The CDR3 sequence is CASSHDPTTGFTYEQYF.

The CDR3: CASSKPGDSPGLAEISSSYEQYF. The chain employs TRBV21-1 and TRBJ2-7; as DNA is missing, the TRBD2 call by TCRdb cannot be tested. TRBV21-1 is deemed a pseudogene. The CDR3 runs 23 residues.

The chain combines TRBV7-2 with TRBJ2-3; TCRdb reports TRBD2, a call that lacks DNA to check it against. In germline, CDR1 is SGHTA, CDR2 FQGNSA. The CDR3 runs to 17 residues. The CDR3 reads CASSSGRVLVNTDTQYF.

The rearrangement joins TRBV21-1 to TRBJ2-7; the D call from TCRdb, TRBD1, cannot be confirmed without DNA. TRBV21-1 is deemed a pseudogene. The CDR3 runs 15 residues. The CDR3: CASIFKTGSPYEQYF.

The genes are TRBV7-3 and TRBJ2-1; TCRdb names TRBD2, which stays unverified in the absence of DNA. The CDR3 is 15 residues long. Germline CDR1 and CDR2: SGHTA and FQGTGA. CDR3 sequence: CANSFSGGVFNEQFF.

The V and J genes are TRBV5-1 and TRBJ2-7; TCRdb gives TRBD2 as the D gene, but with no DNA this cannot be confirmed. The germline CDR1 and CDR2 sequences are SGHRS and YFSETQ. This CDR3 comprises 16 residues. The CDR3 here is CASSDGLAGGPYEQYF.

V gene TRBV29-1 combines with J gene TRBJ2-5; the TCRdb D gene call, TRBD2, has no DNA to confirm it. The CDR3 is made up of 15 amino acids. Germline CDR1 and CDR2: SQVTM and ANQGSEA. CDR3 sequence: CSVGRLAGVQETQYF.

The J gene is TRBJ2-7, the V gene TRBV28; TCRdb's D call, TRBD1, is unchecked because there is no DNA. This CDR3 spans 15 amino acids. Germline values: CDR1 MDHEN, CDR2 SYDVKM. The CDR3 sequence: CASRNEEGVSYEQYF.

V and J are TRBV4-3 and TRBJ1-1. The CDR3 consists of 14 residues. Germline lookup yields CDR1 LGHNA and CDR2 YSLEER. The CDR3 region is CASSQDTRYTEAFF.

The chain couples TRBV6-2 or TRBV6-3 to TRBJ1-1. The CDR3 is made up of 13 amino acids. From germline, CDR1 is MNHEY and CDR2 SVGEGT. CDR3 sequence reads: CASTRRMNTEAFF.

This chain links TRBV7-9 with TRBJ2-7; TCRdb proposes TRBD1, but this gene call is untestable without DNA. Germline lookup yields CDR1 SEHNR and CDR2 FQNEAQ (reference sequence). This CDR3 contains 13 residues. This CDR3 reads CASQGQYDYEQYF.

The V gene is TRBV21-1, the J gene TRBJ2-7; absent DNA, TCRdb's TRBD2 call cannot be checked. TRBV21-1 is flagged as a pseudogene. The CDR3 contains 18 residues. The CDR3 region is CASSYLAGDHRGSYEQYF.

The gene calls are TRBV29-1 and TRBJ2-7. Per germline, CDR1 SQVTM and CDR2 ANQGSEA. The CDR3 is 12 amino acids. The CDR3 protein is CSVEDGTYEQYF.

The chain links TRBV12-3 or TRBV12-4 to TRBJ2-7. The CDR3 has 14 residues. The chain's CDR3 is CASSRLTTYYEQYF.